Listed below are T cell receptor beta chains from one sample, sequenced in a study of cytomegalovirus exposure and HLA in healthy donors. TCRdb keeps only in-frame clones here, not all; method: immunoSEQ multiplex PCR. The profile covers roughly 100,000 clones, with 75% to 85% appearing a single time and around a tenth taken by the ten largest. Material: PBMCs. Source of these receptors: a woman under 30 in good health and CMV-seropositive. The CDR3 runs from the conserved cysteine through the conserved F or W. The D gene is left open where the match is weak. Size is omitted from some rows. Given values are once, few, many or a class for expanded clones.

-	TRBJ1-2	-	TRBV28	CASSLPPGQNIYGYTF	TGTGCCAGCAGTCTACCCCCGGGACAAAACATATATGGCTACACCTTC
-	TRBJ2-4	-	TRBV30	CAWRQGNIQYF	TGTGCCTGGAGACAGGGAAACATTCAGTACTTC
TRBD1	TRBJ1-2	-	TRBV14	CASSQAGQGAFNYGYTF	TGTGCCAGCAGCCAAGCCGGACAGGGGGCCTTTAACTATGGCTACACCTTC
-	TRBJ1-1	few	TRBV9	CASSVTPNTEAFF	TGTGCCAGCAGCGTAACTCCGAACACTGAAGCTTTCTTT
TRBD2	TRBJ2-3	-	TRBV9	CASSVGSSGGAGDTQYF	TGTGCCAGCAGCGTAGGGTCAAGCGGGGGGGCAGGGGATACGCAGTATTTT
-	TRBJ1-4	-	TRBV5-1	CASSLSAGWDEKLFF	TGCGCCAGCAGCTTGTCGGCCGGGTGGGATGAAAAACTGTTTTTT
-	TRBJ2-1	-	TRBV15	CATSRGARNEQFF	TGTGCCACCAGCAGAGGGGCCCGGAATGAGCAGTTCTTC
TRBD2	TRBJ2-1	-	TRBV19	CASMARLAGTYNEQFF	TGTGCCAGTATGGCCCGCCTAGCGGGAACCTACAATGAGCAGTTCTTC
TRBD1	TRBJ2-1	-	TRBV6-5	CASSYQTGGNEQFF	TGTGCCAGCAGTTATCAGACAGGGGGGAATGAGCAGTTCTTC
-	TRBJ1-1	-	TRBV5-1	CASSFLGGARNTEAFF	TGCGCCAGCAGCTTTCTCGGTGGGGCCCGGAACACTGAAGCTTTCTTT
-	TRBJ2-1	-	TRBV28	CATFRDLGNEQFF	TGTGCCACCTTCCGGGACTTGGGCAATGAGCAGTTCTTC
-	TRBJ1-5	-	TRBV6-5	CASGSAKNQPQHF	TGTGCCAGCGGGAGCGCCAAAAATCAGCCCCAGCATTTT
-	TRBJ1-2	-	TRBV5-5	CASSLQGLDYGYTF	TGTGCCAGCAGCTTACAGGGTTTGGACTATGGCTACACCTTC
TRBD2	TRBJ2-3	-	TRBV7-9	CASRPSRDYPTDTQYF	TGTGCCAGCAGACCCAGCCGGGACTATCCCACAGATACGCAGTATTTT
-	TRBJ2-3	-	TRBV7-2	CASSQWSDTQYF	TGTGCCAGCAGCCAGTGGTCAGATACGCAGTATTTT